The present T cell receptor beta chain was sequenced within a study of cytomegalovirus exposure and HLA in healthy donors. At the level of the study: In an early release, HLA-typed donors contributed some 88 million unique TCR sequences.

Trimming stripped 4 bases from V and 8 bases from J, with 18 bases between. The CDR3 sequence is 15 residues long. Germline loops: CDR1 SGHRS, CDR2 YFSETQ. Study-level points and caveats: TRBV6-2, TRBV6-3 and other indistinguishable V segments were excluded.

Researchers ran the PCR with 60 Vbeta and 13 Jbeta primers. The data were produced by immunoSEQ multiplex PCR, yet TCRdb's version contains in-frame clones alone and is incomplete. The sample holds about 160,000 clones; about 81% are singletons and the top ten take approximately 1.6%. On this clone itself: Its antigen is not identified.

This chain connects TRBV5-1 to TRBJ2-2; the D gene is possibly TRBD2 (5 bases). The clonotype originates from a girl aged 10 to 17 in good health and CMV-seropositive. The sample taken for sequencing was PBMCs. Here the CDR3 DNA reads TGCGCCAGCAGCCTGGCGGGTCCCCAAAGAGGGGAGCTGTTTTTT. This encodes CASSLAGPQRGELFF.